This T cell receptor (beta chain) appears in the sequencing data of a study of T cell clonality in common variable immunodeficiency. With respect to this clone: The CDR3 extends 3 residues past the end of the read, so its final part is completed from the germline J gene.

Germline V gives CDR1 DFQATT, CDR2 SNEGSKA (reference sequence). Germline trimming cut 3 bases from V and 2 bases from J; bases unmatched to any gene: 4. The CDR3 extends over 13 amino acids. Repertoires were generated with immunoSEQ multiplex PCR, while TCRdb's copy carries only in-frame clones and drops some. Observed in the sample are approximately 81,000 clones, none of them singletons. Sequences were obtained from peripheral blood mononuclear cells. The source is a person aged 18-69 years in good health. The chain is built from TRBV20-1 and TRBJ2-7; TRBD2 aligns across 7 bases. CDR3 in amino acids: CSASLAAPYEQYF. The covered CDR3 bases are TGCAGTGCTAGCCTAGCGGCACCCTACGAG.